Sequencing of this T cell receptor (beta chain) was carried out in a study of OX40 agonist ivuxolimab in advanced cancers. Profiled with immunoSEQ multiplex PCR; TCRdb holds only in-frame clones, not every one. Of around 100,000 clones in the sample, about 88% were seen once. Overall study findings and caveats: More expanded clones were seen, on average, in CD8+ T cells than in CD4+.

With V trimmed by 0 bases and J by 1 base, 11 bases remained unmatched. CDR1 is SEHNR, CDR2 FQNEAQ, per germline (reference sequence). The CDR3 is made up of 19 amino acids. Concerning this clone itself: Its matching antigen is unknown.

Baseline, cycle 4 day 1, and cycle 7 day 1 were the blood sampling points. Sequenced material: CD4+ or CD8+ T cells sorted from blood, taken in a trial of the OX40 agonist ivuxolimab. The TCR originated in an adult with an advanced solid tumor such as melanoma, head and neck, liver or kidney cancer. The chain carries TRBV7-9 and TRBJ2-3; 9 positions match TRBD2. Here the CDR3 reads CASSLASNPRLAGTDTQYF. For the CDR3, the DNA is TGTGCCAGCAGCTTAGCGTCAAACCCTCGACTAGCGGGCACAGATACGCAGTATTTT.